Listed below are T cell receptor beta chains from one sample, sequenced in a study of blood T cell repertoires in COVID-19. Here immunoSEQ multiplex PCR was the method, and the copy in TCRdb shows in-frame clones only, minus some. This sample yields roughly 80,000 clones, of which approximately 78% are seen a single time; approximately 25% belongs to the top ten. Sequenced sample: peripheral blood. These receptors were collected from a human donor in a cohort sampled during active COVID-19. CDR3s include the opening cysteine and the closing phenylalanine or tryptophan. A D gene is named only where the DNA matches it firmly. A row's size may be missing; if present it is once, few, many or a size class.

TRBJ2-2,TRBV18,NA,NA,TGTGCCAGCTCACCAAGTTTCGGCACCGGGGAGCTGTTTTTT,CASSPSFGTGELFF
TRBJ1-6,TRBV3-1/TRBV3-2,few,NA,TGTGCCAGCAGCCAAGTGGCAAATTCACCCCTCCACTTT,CASSQVANSPLHF
TRBJ2-7,TRBV5-1,NA,TRBD2,TGCGCCAGCAGCCCGGGTGGAACTAGCGAGTACGAGCAGTACTTC,CASSPGGTSEYEQYF
TRBJ2-7,TRBV7-3,once,NA,TGTGCCAGCAGCCTAATGCGCTTCGACGAGCAGTACTTC,CASSLMRFDEQYF
TRBJ2-1,TRBV20-1,NA,NA,TGCAGTGCTAGTCCCAACTACAATGAGCAGTTCTTC,CSASPNYNEQFF
TRBJ2-5,TRBV5-1,NA,TRBD2,TGCGCCAGCAGTTCCGGACTAGCGGGGGGAAGGGAGACCCAGTACTTC,CASSSGLAGGRETQYF
TRBJ1-2,TRBV15,NA,TRBD1,TGTGCCACCAGCAGAACCGGGACAGGGTATGGCTACACCTTC,CATSRTGTGYGYTF
TRBJ1-1,TRBV20-1,NA,NA,TGCAGTGCTAGTTACAGGTTGAATGTGGGTAACACTGAAGCTTTCTTT,CSASYRLNVGNTEAFF
TRBJ2-2,TRBV27,NA,TRBD1,TGTGCCAGCAGCTCCAGGGGGACAGGGGGCGTCGGGGAGCTGTTTTTT,CASSSRGTGGVGELFF
TRBJ1-2,TRBV11-2,NA,NA,TGTGCCAGCAGCTTAGGCCCCGAGGTGATCTATGGCTACACCTTC,CASSLGPEVIYGYTF
TRBJ2-1,TRBV2,NA,TRBD1,TGTGCCAGCAGTCAACTCTCGACAGGGAAGTTCTTC,CASSQLSTGKFF
TRBJ1-2,TRBV18,NA,NA,TGTGCCAGCTCACCATCCGGGGAAGGCTACACCTTC,CASSPSGEGYTF
TRBJ2-1,TRBV13,once,TRBD1,TGTGCCAGCAGCCTCCGGGACAGGGGGAACAATGAGCAGTTCTTC,CASSLRDRGNNEQFF
TRBJ2-1,TRBV7-2,NA,TRBD2,TGTGCCAGCAGCTTAATGAGCGGGGGAAGGGATGAGCAGTTCTTC,CASSLMSGGRDEQFF
TRBJ1-1,TRBV7-9,NA,NA,TGTGCCAGCAGCGGAGACAGCACTGAAGCTTTCTTT,CASSGDSTEAFF
TRBJ1-2,TRBV2,NA,NA,TGTGCCAGCAGTGGGACAGAGTATGGCTACACCTTC,CASSGTEYGYTF
TRBJ1-2,TRBV24-1,NA,TRBD1,TGTGCCACCAGTGATCCACGGGACAGGTCTGGCTACACCTTC,CATSDPRDRSGYTF
TRBJ1-1,TRBV5-1,NA,NA,TGCGCCAGCAGCTTGGGAGGCGGGAACACTGAAGCTTTCTTT,CASSLGGGNTEAFF
TRBJ1-2,TRBV28,NA,NA,TGTGCCAGCAGTCCTAACCACTATGGCTACACCTTC,CASSPNHYGYTF
TRBJ1-2,TRBV5-1,NA,NA,TGCGCCAGCAGCTTGGATGGGGGAGGAGATGGCTACACCTTC,CASSLDGGGDGYTF
TRBJ2-1,TRBV2,NA,TRBD2,TGTGCCAGCAGTGGCCCTCGGACTAGCGGGAATGAGCAGTTCTTC,CASSGPRTSGNEQFF
TRBJ2-7,TRBV5-1,NA,TRBD2,TGCGCCAGCAGCCGCAGCGGGAACTCCTACGAGCAGTACTTC,CASSRSGNSYEQYF
TRBJ1-2,TRBV30,NA,NA,TGTGCCTGGAGCAGGGGCAACTATGGCTACACCTTC,CAWSRGNYGYTF
TRBJ2-2,TRBV7-6,NA,TRBD2,TGTGCCAGCAGCTTAGTAGGTGGAGGCGGACTAGCGGCCGGGGAGCTGTTTTTT,CASSLVGGGGLAAGELFF
TRBJ2-4,TRBV10-3,NA,NA,TGTGCCATCAGTGAGTCCGGGGGAGGGGGCAAAAACATTCAGTACTTC,CAISESGGGGKNIQYF
TRBJ1-6,TRBV7-2,NA,NA,TGTGCCAGCAGCCGCTCGGGATCAAGTTCACCCCTCCACTTT,CASSRSGSSSPLHF
TRBJ2-7,TRBV18,few,TRBD2,TGTGCCAGCTCACCAGGAAATACGGGGAGGGTCGGGGAGCAGTACTTC,CASSPGNTGRVGEQYF
TRBJ1-2,TRBV7-9,few,TRBD1,TGTGCCAGCGTCCCGGACAGGGAGGACTATGGCTACACCTTC,CASVPDREDYGYTF
TRBJ2-5,TRBV15,NA,TRBD2,TGTGCCACCAGCAGAGAGCGGAGCGGGGGGGCCCACGGGACCCAGTACTTC,CATSRERSGGAHGTQYF
TRBJ1-2,TRBV7-6,NA,NA,TGTGCCAGCAGCTTAGATCATAACGGGGGCTACACCTTC,CASSLDHNGGYTF
TRBJ2-5,TRBV20-1,NA,NA,TGCAGTGCCTCGAGCCAAGAGACCCAGTACTTC,CSASSQETQYF
TRBJ1-5,TRBV6-5,NA,NA,TGTGCCAGCAATCCTTGGGGACACAATCAGCCCCAGCATTTT,CASNPWGHNQPQHF
TRBJ1-2,TRBV6-5,NA,TRBD1,TGTGCCAGCATAGCGGCAGGGGGCGGCTATGGCTACACCTTC,CASIAAGGGYGYTF
TRBJ2-1,TRBV9,NA,TRBD1,TGTGCCAGCAGCGTAGCGACAGGGGGATCATACAATGAGCAGTTCTTC,CASSVATGGSYNEQFF
TRBJ1-1,TRBV10-1,NA,TRBD1,TGCGCCAACAATGACAGGGAGGATCGAACTGAAGCTTTCTTT,CANNDREDRTEAFF